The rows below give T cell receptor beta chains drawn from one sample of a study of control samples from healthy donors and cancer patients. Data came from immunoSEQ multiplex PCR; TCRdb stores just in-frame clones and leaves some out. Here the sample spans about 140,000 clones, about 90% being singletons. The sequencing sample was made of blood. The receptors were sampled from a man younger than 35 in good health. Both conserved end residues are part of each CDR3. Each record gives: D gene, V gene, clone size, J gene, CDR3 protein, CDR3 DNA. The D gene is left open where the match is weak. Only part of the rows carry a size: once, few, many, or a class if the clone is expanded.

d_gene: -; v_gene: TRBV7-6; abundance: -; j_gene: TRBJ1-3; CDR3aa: CATSSWGSVGSGNTIYF; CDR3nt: TGTGCCACGTCCTCTTGGGGGAGCGTGGGATCTGGAAACACCATATATTTT
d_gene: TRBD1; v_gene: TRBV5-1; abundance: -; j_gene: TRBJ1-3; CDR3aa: CASSAQGAQGNTIYF; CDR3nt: TGCGCCAGCAGCGCACAGGGGGCGCAGGGAAACACCATATATTTT
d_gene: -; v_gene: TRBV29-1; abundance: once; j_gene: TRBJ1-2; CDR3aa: CSVSGQGGYNYGYTF; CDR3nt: TGCAGCGTTTCGGGGCAGGGAGGGTATAACTATGGCTACACCTTC
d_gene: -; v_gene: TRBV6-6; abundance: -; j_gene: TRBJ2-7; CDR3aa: CASSYSLTQGHEQYF; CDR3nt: TGTGCCAGCAGTTACTCGTTAACGCAGGGCCACGAGCAGTACTTC
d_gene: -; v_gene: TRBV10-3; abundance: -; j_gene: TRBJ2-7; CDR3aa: CAISGPTAYEQYF; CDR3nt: TGTGCCATCAGTGGGCCTACCGCCTACGAGCAGTACTTC
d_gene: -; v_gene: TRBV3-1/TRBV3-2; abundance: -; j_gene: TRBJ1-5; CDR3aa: CASSQSGGGDNQPQHF; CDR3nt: TGTGCCAGCAGCCAATCAGGTGGGGGGGACAATCAGCCCCAGCATTTT
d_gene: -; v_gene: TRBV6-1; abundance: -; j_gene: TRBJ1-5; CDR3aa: CASSEKGNQPQHF; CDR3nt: TGTGCCAGCAGTGAAAAGGGGAATCAGCCCCAGCATTTT
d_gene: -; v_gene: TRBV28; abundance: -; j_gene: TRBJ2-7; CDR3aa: CTSSLGQIYEQYF; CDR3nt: TGTACCAGCAGTTTAGGGCAGATCTACGAGCAGTACTTC
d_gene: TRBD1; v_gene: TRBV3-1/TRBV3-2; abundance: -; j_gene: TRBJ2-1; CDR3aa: CASSPLPGQGYEQFF; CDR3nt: TGTGCCAGCAGCCCCCTCCCGGGACAGGGCTATGAGCAGTTCTTC
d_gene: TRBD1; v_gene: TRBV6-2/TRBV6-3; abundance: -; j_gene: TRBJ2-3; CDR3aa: CASSAIRDSRGTQYF; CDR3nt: TGTGCCAGCAGTGCCATCCGGGACAGCCGAGGTACGCAGTATTTT
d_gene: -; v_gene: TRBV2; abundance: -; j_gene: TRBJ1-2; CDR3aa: CASSELGNYGYTF; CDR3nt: TGTGCCAGCAGTGAATTGGGGAACTATGGCTACACCTTC
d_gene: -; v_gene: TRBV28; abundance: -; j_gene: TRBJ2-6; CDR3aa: CASRGFSSGANVLTF; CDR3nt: TGTGCCAGCAGGGGTTTCAGCTCTGGGGCCAACGTCCTGACTTTC
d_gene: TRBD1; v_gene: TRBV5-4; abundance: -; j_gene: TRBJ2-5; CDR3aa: CASRGQGTVQETQYF; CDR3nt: TGTGCCAGCAGGGGACAGGGAACCGTTCAAGAGACCCAGTACTTC
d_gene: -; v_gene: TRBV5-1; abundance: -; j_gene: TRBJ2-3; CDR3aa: CASSLAGTSTDTQYF; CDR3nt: TGCGCCAGCAGCTTGGCCGGGACTAGCACAGATACGCAGTATTTT
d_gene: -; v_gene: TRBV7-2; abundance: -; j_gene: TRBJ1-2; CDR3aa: CASSLRLGDGYGYTF; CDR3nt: TGTGCCAGCAGCTTACGTCTCGGGGATGGCTATGGCTACACCTTC
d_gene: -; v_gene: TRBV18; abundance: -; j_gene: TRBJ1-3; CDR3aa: CASSPPAGHFSGNTIYF; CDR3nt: TGTGCCAGCTCACCACCGGCGGGACACTTCTCTGGAAACACCATATATTTT
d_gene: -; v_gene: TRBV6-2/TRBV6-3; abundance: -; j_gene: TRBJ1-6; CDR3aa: CASSRGRANLSPLHF; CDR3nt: TGTGCCAGCAGCCGGGGCAGGGCTAATTTGTCACCCCTCCACTTT
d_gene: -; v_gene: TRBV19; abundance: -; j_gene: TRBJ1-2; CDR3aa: CASSIGVQVNYGYTF; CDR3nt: TGTGCCAGTAGTATTGGGGTACAAGTAAACTATGGCTACACCTTC
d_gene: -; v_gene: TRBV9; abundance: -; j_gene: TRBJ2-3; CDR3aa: CASSVLGVSTDTQYF; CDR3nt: TGTGCCAGCAGCGTCTTGGGGGTTAGCACAGATACGCAGTATTTT
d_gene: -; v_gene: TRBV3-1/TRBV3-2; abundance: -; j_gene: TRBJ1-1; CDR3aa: CASSRGVMNTEAFF; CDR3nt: TGTGCCAGCAGCCGGGGGGTAATGAACACTGAAGCTTTCTTT
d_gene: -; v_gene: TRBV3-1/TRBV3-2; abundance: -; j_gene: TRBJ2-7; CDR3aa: CASSHGTLAAYEQYF; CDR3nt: TGTGCCAGCAGCCATGGGACATTGGCCGCCTACGAGCAGTACTTC
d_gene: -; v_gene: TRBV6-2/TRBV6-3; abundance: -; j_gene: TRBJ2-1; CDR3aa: CASSLDGGSPDTGQFF; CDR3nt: TGTGCCAGCAGTTTAGATGGGGGATCCCCGGACACGGGGCAGTTCTTC
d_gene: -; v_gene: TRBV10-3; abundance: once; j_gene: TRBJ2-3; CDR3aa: CAISESNGVADTQYF; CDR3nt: TGTGCCATCAGTGAGTCGAACGGGGTGGCAGATACGCAGTATTTT
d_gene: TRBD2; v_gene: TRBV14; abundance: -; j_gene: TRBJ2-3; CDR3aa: CASSFSGGAADTQYF; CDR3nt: TGTGCCAGCAGCTTCAGCGGGGGGGCCGCAGATACGCAGTATTTT
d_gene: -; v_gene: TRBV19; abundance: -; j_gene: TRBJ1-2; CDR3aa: CASGNPGRHYGYTF; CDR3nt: TGTGCCAGTGGTAACCCGGGACGGCATTATGGCTACACCTTC
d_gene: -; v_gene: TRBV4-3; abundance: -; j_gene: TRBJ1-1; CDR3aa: CASSQKTENTEAFF; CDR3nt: TGCGCCAGCAGCCAAAAGACAGAGAACACTGAAGCTTTCTTT
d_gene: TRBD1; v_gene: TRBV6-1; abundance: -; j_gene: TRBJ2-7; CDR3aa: CASSDPGQGGLYEQYF; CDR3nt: TGTGCCAGCAGTGACCCGGGACAGGGGGGCCTCTACGAGCAGTACTTC
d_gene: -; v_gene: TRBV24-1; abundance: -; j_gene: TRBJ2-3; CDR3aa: CATSDPGHSTDTQYF; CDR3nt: TGTGCCACCAGTGACCCGGGACACTCCACAGATACGCAGTATTTT
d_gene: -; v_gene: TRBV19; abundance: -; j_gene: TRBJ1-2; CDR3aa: CASSISINYGYTF; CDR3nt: TGTGCCAGTAGTATAAGTATCAACTATGGCTACACCTTC
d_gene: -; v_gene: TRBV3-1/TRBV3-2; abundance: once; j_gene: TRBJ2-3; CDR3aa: CASSQGGLRTDTQYF; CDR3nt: TGTGCCAGCAGCCAAGGGGGACTCCGCACAGATACGCAGTATTTT
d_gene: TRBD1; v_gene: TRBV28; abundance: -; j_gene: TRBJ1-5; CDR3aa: CASSTGRQGNQPQHF; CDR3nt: TGTGCCAGCAGTACCGGGAGACAGGGTAATCAGCCCCAGCATTTT
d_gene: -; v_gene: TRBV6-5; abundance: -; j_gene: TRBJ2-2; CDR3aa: CASSSNLGVTGELFF; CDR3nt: TGTGCCAGCAGTTCAAACCTAGGGGTTACAGGGGAGCTGTTTTTT
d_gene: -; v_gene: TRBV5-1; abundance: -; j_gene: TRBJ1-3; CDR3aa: CASSLYQGNTIYF; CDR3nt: TGCGCCAGCAGCTTGTACCAGGGAAACACCATATATTTT
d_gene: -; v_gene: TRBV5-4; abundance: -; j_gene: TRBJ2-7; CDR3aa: CASSLRELNSYEQYF; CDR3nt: TGTGCCAGCAGCTTGAGGGAACTCAACTCCTACGAGCAGTACTTC
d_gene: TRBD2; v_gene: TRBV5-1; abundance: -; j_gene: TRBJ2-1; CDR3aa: CASERGTSGSNEQFF; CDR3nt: TGCGCCAGCGAGCGTGGGACTAGCGGTTCCAATGAGCAGTTCTTC
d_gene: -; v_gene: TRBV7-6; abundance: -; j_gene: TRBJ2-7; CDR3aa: CASSLDFPGREQYF; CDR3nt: TGTGCCAGCAGCTTAGACTTTCCGGGGCGAGAGCAGTACTTC
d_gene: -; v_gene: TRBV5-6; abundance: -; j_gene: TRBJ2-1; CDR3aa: CASSPGLGDYNEQFF; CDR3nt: TGTGCCAGCAGCCCGGGCCTGGGGGACTACAATGAGCAGTTCTTC
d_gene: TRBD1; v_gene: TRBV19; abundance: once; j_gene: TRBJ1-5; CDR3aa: CASNPDRPYSNQPQHF; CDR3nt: TGTGCCAGTAACCCGGACAGGCCATATAGCAATCAGCCCCAGCATTTT
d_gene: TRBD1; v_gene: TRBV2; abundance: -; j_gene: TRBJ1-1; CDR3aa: CASSETGGGNTEAFF; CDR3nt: TGTGCCAGCAGTGAAACAGGGGGCGGGAACACTGAAGCTTTCTTT
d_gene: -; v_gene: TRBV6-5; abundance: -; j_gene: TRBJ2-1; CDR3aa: CASSYSTGNEQFF; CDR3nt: TGTGCCAGCAGTTACTCGACAGGCAATGAGCAGTTCTTC